The subject of this entry is one T cell receptor beta chain. The data stem from a study of identical twins. Germline-derived CDR1 and CDR2 are MRHNA and SNTAGT. J was trimmed by 3 bases and V by 3 bases; bases with no gene match: 6. This CDR3 is built from 15 residues. TCRdb redid the calling of the 5' RACE reads with MiXCR, one entry per CDR3 protein. The sample includes a few hundred thousand distinct CDR3 sequences, 6% to 7% of them seen just once. The donors were all healthy and Caucasian. The sample also formed part of further work on T cells expressing NK-cell markers. This second study says: It is unclear if expanded NKG2C-expressing clones target HCMV antigens.

The origin of this receptor is a woman aged 18-35 years in good health. The sequenced sample was CD8+ T cells sorted from blood. This chain uses TRBV6-4 with TRBJ2-3; 7 bases agree with TRBD2. CDR3: CASSESSGSTDTQYF. CDR3 nucleotide sequence: TGTGCCAGCAGTGAGTCTAGCGGAAGTACAGATACGCAGTATTTT.